This entry lists 27 T cell receptor beta chains sequenced from one sample in a study of identical twins. TCRdb re-called the 5' RACE reads through MiXCR, storing one row per CDR3 protein. In the table there are approximately 220,000 distinct CDR3 sequences, around 6.9% of which are singletons. These data were also filed under a second study, of yellow fever vaccine responses in identical twins.

The sequenced sample was memory (CD45RO+) T cells sorted from blood. All receptors come from a woman in her late teens or twenties in good health.

The rearrangement links TRBV7-9 to TRBJ2-5; 10 bases are shared with TRBD2. Germline CDR1 SEHNR, CDR2 FQNEAQ (reference sequence). CDR3 size: 16 residues. V lost 7 bases, J lost 1 base, and 9 bases stayed unmatched. CDR3 protein: CASITRLAGLQETQYF. Written as DNA, the CDR3 is TGTGCCAGCATCACCAGACTAGCGGGTCTCCAAGAGACCCAGTACTTC.

This clonotype has at least ten counts. The genes are TRBV7-2 and TRBJ2-4; TRBD1 matches 8 bases. The V and J ends lost 3 bases and 1 base, in that order; junction bases with no gene match: 5. CDR3 length: 16 residues. From germline, CDR1 is SGHTA and CDR2 FQGNSA. The CDR3 loop is CASSFRGLGAKNIQYF. The DNA for the CDR3 is TGTGCCAGCAGCTTCAGGGGGCTTGGGGCCAAAAACATTCAGTACTTC.

This clonotype has more than one count but fewer than ten. The chain links TRBV27 to TRBJ1-6; D is possibly TRBD1 (5 bases). CDR3 length: 15 residues. V gave up 4 bases and J gave up 7 bases, with 14 bases separating them. Germline loops: CDR1 MNHEY, CDR2 SMNVEV (reference sequence). This CDR3 is CASSYTGTPNSPLHF. CDR3 sequence (DNA): TGTGCCAGCAGTTATACCGGGACGCCGAATTCACCCCTCCACTTT.

The chain recombines TRBV20-1 with TRBJ2-7, with 10 bases fitting TRBD2. The germline V gene has CDR1 DFQATT and CDR2 SNEGSKA (reference sequence). The CDR3 is 14 amino acids. V trimming: 7 bases; J trimming: 2 bases; junction bases outside the gene matches: 8. The CDR3 loop reads CSVTKAGGTYEQYF. Written as DNA, the CDR3 is TGCAGTGTTACGAAAGCGGGGGGGACCTACGAGCAGTACTTC.

The chain employs TRBV12-3 or TRBV12-4 and TRBJ1-2; D might be TRBD1 (5 bases). V was clipped by 6 bases and J by 8 bases, with 13 bases between them. The length of the CDR3 is 12 residues. The CDR3 spells CASSGHLVGYTF. In DNA, the CDR3 is TGTGCCAGCAGCGGACACTTAGTCGGCTACACCTTC.

V and J are TRBV6-2 or TRBV6-3 and TRBJ2-1, with D unclear. Germline loops: CDR1 MNHEY, CDR2 SVGEGT. The CDR3 is made up of 13 amino acids. The V end lost 7 bases, the J end lost 2 bases, and 9 bases lay between the germline ends. CDR3 region: CASKTFAYNEQFF. The CDR3 nucleotides read TGTGCCAGCAAAACATTTGCCTACAATGAGCAGTTCTTC.

Written as DNA, the CDR3 is TGCGCCAGCAGCTCGGACGGATTCAGAGGCACAGATACGCAGTATTTT. This sequence encodes CASSSDGFRGTDTQYF. The chain is built from TRBV4-1 and TRBJ2-3; no definite D call. The germline gives CDR1 MGHRA, CDR2 YSYEKL. The CDR3 covers 16 residues. V was cut by 5 bases and J by 1 base, with 16 bases left in between.

This clonotype was seen at least ten times. The V gene is TRBV7-8, the J gene TRBJ2-4; D is perhaps TRBD1 (6 bases). The CDR3 loop spans 16 amino acids. CDR1 and CDR2 (germline): SGHVS, FQNEAQ. The V end was cut by 4 bases, the J end by 0 bases, with 13 bases between. In DNA form, the CDR3 reads TGTGCCAGCAGCTCCCGGGACACGCTAGCCAAAAACATTCAGTACTTC. Encoded protein: CASSSRDTLAKNIQYF.

This clonotype has just a few counts. The rearrangement joins TRBV6-1 to TRBJ1-1; 7 nucleotides match TRBD1. In germline, CDR1 is MNHNS, CDR2 SASEGT. The CDR3 contains 13 residues. V shed 8 bases and J 7 bases; nucleotides not matched to a gene: 10. The CDR3 sequence: CASGRQGGGEAFF. CDR3 DNA sequence: TGTGCCAGCGGGCGACAGGGTGGGGGTGAAGCTTTCTTT.

The chain carries TRBV5-1 and TRBJ1-2; unclear D gene. Trimming took 0 bases from V and 4 from J, leaving 10 bases between them. Germline lookup yields CDR1 SGHRS and CDR2 YFSETQ. CDR3 length: 14 residues. CDR3 in DNA: TGCGCCAGCAGCTTGGACCCCAAGGGCTATGGCTACACCTTC. Encoded protein: CASSLDPKGYGYTF.

The chain recombines TRBV20-1 with TRBJ2-7; D is perhaps TRBD1 (5 bases). This CDR3 region has 12 residues. In germline, CDR1 is DFQATT, CDR2 SNEGSKA (reference sequence). The V and J ends lost 8 bases and 3 bases respectively, with 14 bases between them. The CDR3 nucleotides read TGCAGTACAGGAATAGGGCTCTACGAGCAGTACTTC. It specifies CSTGIGLYEQYF.

This clonotype was counted many times. V and J are TRBV2 and TRBJ2-4; 7 bases are a match to TRBD2. From germline, CDR1 is SNHLY and CDR2 FYNNEI. The CDR3 loop spans 16 amino acids. V gave up 7 bases and J gave up 0 bases; unmatched junction bases: 9. CDR3 loop: CASKGLPNLAKNIQYF. DNA of the CDR3: TGTGCCAGCAAGGGACTACCCAACCTAGCCAAAAACATTCAGTACTTC.

The sample holds many counts of this clonotype. This CDR3 is CAISERGVDYEQYF. The CDR3 DNA reads as TGTGCCATCAGTGAGAGAGGGGTTGACTACGAGCAGTACTTC. This sequence joins TRBV10-3 and TRBJ2-7, with D perhaps TRBD1 or TRBD2 (5 bases each). Trimming shortened V by 2 bases and J by 3 bases, and 11 bases separated the two germline ends. CDR1 and CDR2 (germline): ENHRY, SYGVKD. The CDR3 is 14 amino acids.

This clonotype has ten or more counts. This chain links TRBV29-1 with TRBJ2-3; D gene ambiguous. The CDR3 is made up of 12 amino acids. V lost 0 bases and J 3 bases, leaving 4 bases between the germline ends. Germline-derived CDR1 and CDR2 are SQVTM and ANQGSEA. The CDR3 bases are TGCAGCGTTGAAGAATTGACAGATACGCAGTATTTT. Protein: CSVEELTDTQYF.

This sequence joins TRBV5-6 and TRBJ1-5, with 8 bases aligning to TRBD1. CDR1 is SGHDT and CDR2 is YYEEEE in the germline V gene. The CDR3 length is 18 residues. Losses at the gene ends were 0 bases for V and 5 bases for J; bases not matched to a gene: 13. The CDR3 region is CASSLGSFGQGRDQPQHF. The CDR3 nucleotides are TGTGCCAGCAGCTTGGGCTCCTTTGGACAGGGACGTGATCAGCCCCAGCATTTT. The full variable domain, in which reference TRBV5-6 and TRBJ1-5 provide the parts outside the CDR3, is DAGVTQSPTHLIKTRGQQVTLRCSPKSGHDTVSWYQQALGQGPQFIFQYYEEEERQRGNFPDRFSGHQFPNYSSELNVNALLLGDSALYLCASSLGSFGQGRDQPQHFGDGTRLSIL.

This clonotype occurred many times. This rearrangement joins TRBV20-1 to TRBJ2-7; 9 bases align to TRBD2. The CDR3 has 11 amino acids. After removal of 6 bases from V and 6 bases from J, the junction contained 3 bases not matched to a gene. The germline CDR1 and CDR2 sequences are DFQATT and SNEGSKA (reference sequence). Here the CDR3 reads CSASTSGEQYF. CDR3 coding DNA: TGCAGTGCCTCGACTAGCGGCGAGCAGTACTTC.

V usage is TRBV27 and J usage is TRBJ2-2, with unresolved D. Trimming removed 5 bases from V and 6 bases from J, with 13 bases in between. The germline gives CDR1 MNHEY, CDR2 SMNVEV (reference sequence). The CDR3 has 14 amino acids. CDR3 in DNA: TGTGCCAGCAGTCGCCTCTTGACGTCCGGGGAGCTGTTTTTT. Translated, it gives CASSRLLTSGELFF.

This clonotype was counted a few times. The chain joins TRBV7-8 to TRBJ1-4, with TRBD1 as a possible D gene (6 bases). The CDR3 consists of 17 residues. Trimming pared 5 bases from V and 0 bases from J, leaving 16 bases between. Looked up from germline, CDR1 is SGHVS and CDR2 is FQNEAQ. CDR3 nucleotide sequence: TGTGCCAGCAGCGTACAGGGAACAACGGCAACTAATGAAAAACTGTTTTTT. This sequence encodes CASSVQGTTATNEKLFF.

This clonotype was detected ten times or more. This sequence joins TRBV7-2 and TRBJ2-1, with D perhaps matching TRBD1 (6 bases). CDR1 and CDR2 (germline): SGHTA, FQGNSA. There are 16 residues in the CDR3. V was trimmed by 5 bases and J by 10 bases, leaving 24 bases between them. DNA for the CDR3: TGTGCCAGCAGCCCCATCTTTCTCACAGGGAAATGGGAGCAGTTCTTC. This sequence encodes CASSPIFLTGKWEQFF.

In this sample, this clonotype turned up a few times. The chain joins TRBV28 to TRBJ1-2, with D unresolved. The CDR3 extends over 11 amino acids. V was pared by 5 bases and J by 2 bases, with 3 bases between. CDR1 is MDHEN, CDR2 SYDVKM, per germline. The CDR3 nucleotides read TGTGCCAGCAGTCAGAACTATGGCTACACCTTC. This gives the protein CASSQNYGYTF.

This clonotype appeared many times. This rearrangement joins TRBV6-5 to TRBJ2-5, with 10 bases identical to TRBD2. The CDR3 extends over 16 amino acids. V was pared by 0 bases and J by 4 bases, with 5 bases of the junction left unmatched. The V gene's germline CDR1 is MNHEY and CDR2 SVGAGI. The CDR3 DNA is TGTGCCAGCAGTTACTCGACGCTAGCGGGAGTAGAGACCCAGTACTTC. It is translated as CASSYSTLAGVETQYF.

Only a few counts were recorded for this clonotype. The chain joins TRBV28 to TRBJ1-4; D gene uncertain. The CDR3 is 12 amino acids. Trimming cost V 8 bases and J 0 bases, with 4 bases left between them. The germline V gene has CDR1 MDHEN and CDR2 SYDVKM. The CDR3 sequence is CASHATNEKLFF. The CDR3 coding sequence is TGTGCCAGCCACGCAACTAATGAAAAACTGTTTTTT.

In this sample, this clonotype turned up many times. The chain recombines TRBV7-2 with TRBJ2-1, with TRBD2 identical over 9 bases. This CDR3 has 13 amino acids. V dropped 2 bases and J dropped 10; count of bases not matched to a gene: 3. Per the germline V gene, CDR1 is SGHTA and CDR2 is FQGNSA. CDR3 coding DNA: TGTGCCAGCAGCTTACAAGCGGGGGGCGAGCAGTTCTTC. It translates to CASSLQAGGEQFF. The full variable domain, completed using reference TRBV7-2 and TRBJ2-1, is GAGVSQSPSNKVTEKGKDVELRCDPISGHTALYWYRQSLGQGLEFLIYFQGNSAPDKSGLPSDRFSAERTGGSVSTLTIQRTQQEDSAVYLCASSLQAGGEQFFGPGTRLTVL.

This clonotype was picked up many times. The chain uses TRBV18 and TRBJ2-7, with 8 bases fitting TRBD1. J gave up 3 bases and V 4 bases, and 5 bases lay outside the gene matches. The CDR3 runs to 14 residues. Germline V gives CDR1 KGHSH, CDR2 LQKENI. CDR3 protein: CASSLDTGGYEQYF. CDR3 DNA sequence: TGTGCCAGCTCACTGGACACAGGGGGCTACGAGCAGTACTTC.

This clonotype occurred a few times. This chain connects TRBV5-4 to TRBJ2-2; the D gene is possibly TRBD2 (7 bases). CDR1 is SGHNT, CDR2 YYREEE, per germline (reference sequence). The ends were cut back, 5 bases at V and 3 bases at J, with 11 bases in the middle. The CDR3 sequence is 14 residues long. The CDR3 sequence is CASSRGAYTGELFF. The CDR3 DNA reads TGTGCCAGCAGTCGGGGGGCATACACCGGGGAGCTGTTTTTT.

There are many counts of this clonotype. This rearrangement joins TRBV12-3 or TRBV12-4 to TRBJ1-2, with a possible D match to TRBD1 (5 bases). V lost 7 bases to trimming and J lost 2 bases, with 17 bases between them. There are 15 residues in the CDR3. The CDR3 here is CASTLSPGLNYGYTF. The CDR3 coding sequence is TGTGCCAGCACCCTAAGTCCAGGGCTGAACTATGGCTACACCTTC.

The V gene is TRBV20-1, the J gene TRBJ2-5; D is perhaps TRBD2 (5 bases). Trimming removed 7 bases at V and 9 bases at J, with 18 bases between. The germline gives CDR1 DFQATT, CDR2 SNEGSKA (reference sequence). The CDR3 loop spans 12 amino acids. CDR3 loop: CSVTPREEAQYF. The CDR3 DNA reads as TGCAGTGTCACGCCGCGAGAGGAGGCCCAGTACTTC.